This T cell receptor beta chain was recorded in a study of T-cell reconstitution after alpha-beta-depleted transplantation in children. Broader study findings: Some patients' high day-60 TCRbeta diversity was traced to surviving recipient T cells and thymic progenitors. The authors attributed T-cell counts and diversity one year after transplant mostly to newly produced T cells.

As it was prepared, the TCRbeta library received unique molecular identifiers. Each CDR3 protein is one row after TCRdb ran MiXCR on the PCR reads. The table has roughly 790,000 distinct CDR3 sequences, 15% to 20% seen once; the top ten hold roughly 5%. Germline CDR1 reads SGHRS; CDR2 reads YFSETQ. The CDR3 has 13 amino acids. Germline trimming cut 3 bases from V and 12 bases from J; bases unmatched to any gene: 8. This clonotype appeared a few times. Its target is not known. The sequence came from a male patient younger than 18 who had a stem cell transplant for acute lymphoblastic leukemia, so the T cells may come from the graft donor. The sample in question was PBMCs, mostly from graft donor cells, obtained 360 days after TCRalphabeta/CD19-depleted stem cell transplant. The rearrangement uses TRBV5-1 and TRBJ1-5, with 8 bases identical to TRBD1. CDR3 sequence: CASSSGGQGDQHF. The CDR3 nucleotides read TGCGCCAGCAGCTCAGGGGGCCAGGGCGACCAGCATTTT.